Detailed here is one TCR beta chain. Its target is not known. These data originate in a study of CD8+ T cells in alopecia areata. Study information: Oral tofacitinib, 5 to 10 mg twice daily, was given in an open-label trial. Study observations and caveats: Lesional tissue from the scalp (especially in alopecia totalis/universalis) showed higher clonality than normal scalp. Scalp sample data also include resident alphabeta T cells from normal skin. In patients, TCRs were shared less clearly than in mice, and HLA may possibly be involved.

Isolated RNA was reverse transcribed into cDNA used as the sequencing template. The data were produced by immunoSEQ multiplex PCR, yet TCRdb's version contains in-frame clones alone and is incomplete. The sample shows fewer than 80,000 clones, roughly three fifths of them seen only once. The receptor was derived from a human donor with alopecia areata. Sequenced here: CD8+ T cells sorted from blood, sampled at week 0.

The CDR3 sequence is CASSQEWHGVYEQYF. The CDR3 DNA reads as TGCGCCAGCAGCCAGGAGTGGCATGGGGTCTACGAGCAGTACTTC. The V and J genes are TRBV4-3 and TRBJ2-7; D gene ambiguous. The germline V gene has CDR1 LGHNA and CDR2 YSLEER. The CDR3 covers 15 residues. The V end lost 3 bases, the J end lost 3 bases, and 15 bases lay between the germline ends.